The T cell receptor (beta chain) under discussion was sequenced for a study of CD8 T cells in Susac syndrome. The CDR3 runs 15 residues. Germline CDR1 and CDR2: MNHEY and SVGEGT. The ends lost 6 bases at V and 7 bases at J; junction bases unmatched: 7. Reverse transcription of roughly 0.5 to 1 ug RNA was performed with random hexamers. TCRdb passed the immunoSEQ multiplex PCR reads through MiXCR, listing each CDR3 protein once. Of around 200,000 distinct CDR3 sequences listed, about 95% are singletons. This clonotype was obtained from a human donor in good health. The sequenced material came from CD4+ T cells from PBMCs. V usage is TRBV6-2 or TRBV6-3 and J usage is TRBJ1-6, with 9 bases fitting TRBD1. The CDR3 DNA follows: TGTGCCAGCAGCCGGACAGGGGTGAGAAATTCACCCCTCCACTTT. Translating gives CASSRTGVRNSPLHF.